This TCR beta chain derives from a study of blood T cell repertoires in COVID-19. Study details: T cells, B-cell-depleted T cells, or PBMCs provided the cDNA or gDNA that served as material.

The CDR3 is 17 residues long. CDR1 is MNHEY, CDR2 SMNVEV, per germline (reference sequence). V was clipped by 5 bases and J by 9 bases; unmatched bases: 12. The method was immunoSEQ multiplex PCR; TCRdb's version includes in-frame clones alone and lacks a portion of them. The sample lists 250,000 to 300,000 clones; roughly 92% were seen once. Enrollment of patients from Seattle took place during active infection, with longitudinal follow-up. The chain combines TRBV27 with TRBJ2-1; 14 nucleotides line up with TRBD2. The sequencing sample was made of peripheral blood. The TCR comes from a woman aged 25 to 39 with COVID-19, enrolled during active disease. The CDR3 nucleotides read TGTGCCAGCAGTCTCATTTCGGGACTAGCGGGAGTGGGTGAGCAGTTCTTC. Its translation is CASSLISGLAGVGEQFF.